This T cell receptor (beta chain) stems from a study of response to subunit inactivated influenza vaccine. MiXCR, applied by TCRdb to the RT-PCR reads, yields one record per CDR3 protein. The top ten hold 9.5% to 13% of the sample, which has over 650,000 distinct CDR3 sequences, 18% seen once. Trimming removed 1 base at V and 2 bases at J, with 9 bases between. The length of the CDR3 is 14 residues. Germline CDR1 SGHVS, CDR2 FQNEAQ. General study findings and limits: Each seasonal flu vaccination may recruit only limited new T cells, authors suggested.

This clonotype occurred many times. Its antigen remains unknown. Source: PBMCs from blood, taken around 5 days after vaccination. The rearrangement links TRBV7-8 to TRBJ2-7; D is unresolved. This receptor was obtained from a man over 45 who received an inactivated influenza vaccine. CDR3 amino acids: CASSLGFDTYEQYF. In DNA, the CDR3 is TGTGCCAGCAGCTTAGGTTTCGACACCTACGAGCAGTACTTC.